The 5 T cell receptor beta chains below all came from one sample that was sequenced in a study of T-cell reconstitution after alpha-beta-depleted transplantation in children. As it was prepared, the TCRbeta library received unique molecular identifiers. One entry per CDR3 protein, called by TCRdb with MiXCR from the PCR reads. The table includes hundreds of thousands of distinct CDR3 sequences, around 10% detected once. This specimen consisted of peripheral blood, obtained 180 days after TCRalphabeta/CD19-depleted stem cell transplant. Receptor source: a male patient aged 2-15 years who had a stem cell transplant for chronic granulomatous disease, so the T cells may come from the graft donor.

This clonotype was counted ten times or more. This sequence joins TRBV18 and TRBJ2-7; TRBD2 agrees at 7 bases. There are 14 residues in the CDR3. Unmatched junction bases numbered 4, after V lost 3 bases and J lost 2 bases. The germline CDR1 and CDR2 sequences are KGHSH and LQKENI. The CDR3: CASSPSAGAYEQYF. The DNA for the CDR3 is TGTGCCAGCTCACCCTCGGCGGGGGCCTACGAGCAGTACTTC.

This clonotype occurred many times. The CDR3 loop is CATRQGQETQYF. The CDR3 DNA is TGCGCCACCCGACAGGGGCAAGAGACCCAGTACTTC. V and J are TRBV5-1 and TRBJ2-5; 8 positions match TRBD1. V trimming: 9 bases; J trimming: 2 bases; junction bases outside the gene matches: 3. The germline V gene has CDR1 SGHRS and CDR2 YFSETQ. This CDR3 has 12 residues.

This clonotype was counted only a few times. V is TRBV19 and J is TRBJ2-3; possibly TRBD2 for D (6 bases). Looked up from germline, CDR1 is LNHDA and CDR2 is SQIVND (reference sequence). V lost 6 bases and J 0 bases, leaving 19 bases between the germline ends. CDR3 length equals 17 residues. The CDR3 DNA sequence: TGTGCCAGTAGGGTCCACATCGGGGGTCCTAGCACAGATACGCAGTATTTT. This translates into CASRVHIGGPSTDTQYF.

This clonotype was seen only a few times. V gene TRBV30 combines with J gene TRBJ1-5; D is undetermined. Germline V lookup: CDR1 GTSNPN, CDR2 SVGIG (reference sequence). V was shortened by 4 bases and J by 6 bases, with 16 bases between the two germline ends. CDR3 size: 14 residues. DNA of the CDR3: TGTGCCTGGACTACTAAGGGAGGGTTTCAGCCCCAGCATTTT. Its protein is CAWTTKGGFQPQHF.

This clonotype was found many times. The chain uses TRBV20-1 and TRBJ2-2, with no clear D. This CDR3 contains 16 residues. With 0 bases removed from V and 6 bases from J, the gap between germline ends came to 17 bases. The V gene's germline CDR1 is DFQATT and CDR2 SNEGSKA (reference sequence). The CDR3 reads CSARDGRGIFSGELFF. In DNA form, the CDR3 reads TGCAGTGCTAGAGATGGTAGAGGCATCTTTTCCGGGGAGCTGTTTTTT.